This T cell receptor beta chain originates from a study of CXCR3-negative and CXCR3-positive naive CD8 T cells. Overall study findings and caveats: Diversity in memory CD8+ cells fell much lower than the comparably high levels seen in both naive subsets.

Naive CD8+ T cells had a CD45RO-CCR7+CD27+CD95- phenotype. A word on this clonotype: Its antigen is unidentified.

It was by 5' RACE with UMI labels that the TRB cDNA libraries were prepared. TCRdb reanalyzed the 5' RACE reads, giving one entry per CDR3 protein sequence and no DNA. The sample holds 4,800 or so distinct CDR3 sequences. The source material was naive CXCR3- CD8+ T cells from blood. The subset: CD45RO-CCR7+CD27+CD95- naive CD8+ T cells lacking CXCR3 (TNR3-). The receptor's source is a human donor in good health. Some clones in this sample may be carry-over from other donors' samples.

This chain's CDR3 is CASSLEGGVPNGETQYF. The gene calls are TRBV5-1 and TRBJ2-5; with no DNA, the TCRdb D assignment of TRBD1 cannot be verified. The CDR3 has 17 amino acids. Germline V CDR1 and CDR2: SGHRS, YFSETQ.